This T cell receptor beta chain comes out of a study of CD8 T cells in Susac syndrome. The authors reverse transcribed about 0.5 to 1 ug RNA with random hexamers. One entry per CDR3 protein, called by TCRdb with MiXCR from the immunoSEQ multiplex PCR reads. The sample yields 330,000 or so distinct CDR3 sequences, approximately 85% seen once. Only a few counts were recorded for this clonotype. The CDR3 runs to 13 residues. Per germline, CDR1 SGHDN and CDR2 FVKESK. Trimming removed 2 bases at V and 4 bases at J, with 6 bases between. The chain recombines TRBV14 with TRBJ2-1; possible D gene TRBD1, 5 bases. The sample consisted of CD8+ T cells from PBMCs. This clonotype was obtained from a human donor with multiple sclerosis. CDR3 DNA sequence: TGTGCCAGCAGCCAAACAGGATACAATGAGCAGTTCTTC. Protein sequence: CASSQTGYNEQFF.